This T cell receptor beta chain derives from a study of CD8 T cells in ankylosing spondylitis. The CDR3 contains 15 residues. V was clipped by 3 bases and J by 0 bases; unmatched bases: 3. The germline gives CDR1 SSHAT, CDR2 FNYEAQ (reference sequence). To note about this clonotype: Its antigen is as yet unknown.

Broader study findings: A motif in TCR beta, a set of eight highly homologous variants, appeared characteristic of ankylosing spondylitis blood. Clones linked to the disease showed a CD8+ phenotype. They occurred at relatively low frequencies in peripheral blood. Disease-associated clones were reportedly significantly overrepresented in matched ankylosing spondylitis synovial fluid.

From the 5' RACE reads, TCRdb called clonotypes with MiXCR, one entry per CDR3 protein. The sample holds approximately 340,000 distinct CDR3 sequences, 14% to 15% seen once. This chain uses TRBV7-7 with TRBJ2-7; 9 bases map to TRBD1. Sequencing input: blood, either unsorted or a sorted T cell fraction (not recorded which). This receptor was identified in a male donor with ankylosing spondylitis or in good health (not recorded which). CDR3 sequence (DNA): TGTGCCAGCAGCTTTCAGGACAGGGGCTCCTACGAGCAGTACTTC. Its protein is CASSFQDRGSYEQYF.